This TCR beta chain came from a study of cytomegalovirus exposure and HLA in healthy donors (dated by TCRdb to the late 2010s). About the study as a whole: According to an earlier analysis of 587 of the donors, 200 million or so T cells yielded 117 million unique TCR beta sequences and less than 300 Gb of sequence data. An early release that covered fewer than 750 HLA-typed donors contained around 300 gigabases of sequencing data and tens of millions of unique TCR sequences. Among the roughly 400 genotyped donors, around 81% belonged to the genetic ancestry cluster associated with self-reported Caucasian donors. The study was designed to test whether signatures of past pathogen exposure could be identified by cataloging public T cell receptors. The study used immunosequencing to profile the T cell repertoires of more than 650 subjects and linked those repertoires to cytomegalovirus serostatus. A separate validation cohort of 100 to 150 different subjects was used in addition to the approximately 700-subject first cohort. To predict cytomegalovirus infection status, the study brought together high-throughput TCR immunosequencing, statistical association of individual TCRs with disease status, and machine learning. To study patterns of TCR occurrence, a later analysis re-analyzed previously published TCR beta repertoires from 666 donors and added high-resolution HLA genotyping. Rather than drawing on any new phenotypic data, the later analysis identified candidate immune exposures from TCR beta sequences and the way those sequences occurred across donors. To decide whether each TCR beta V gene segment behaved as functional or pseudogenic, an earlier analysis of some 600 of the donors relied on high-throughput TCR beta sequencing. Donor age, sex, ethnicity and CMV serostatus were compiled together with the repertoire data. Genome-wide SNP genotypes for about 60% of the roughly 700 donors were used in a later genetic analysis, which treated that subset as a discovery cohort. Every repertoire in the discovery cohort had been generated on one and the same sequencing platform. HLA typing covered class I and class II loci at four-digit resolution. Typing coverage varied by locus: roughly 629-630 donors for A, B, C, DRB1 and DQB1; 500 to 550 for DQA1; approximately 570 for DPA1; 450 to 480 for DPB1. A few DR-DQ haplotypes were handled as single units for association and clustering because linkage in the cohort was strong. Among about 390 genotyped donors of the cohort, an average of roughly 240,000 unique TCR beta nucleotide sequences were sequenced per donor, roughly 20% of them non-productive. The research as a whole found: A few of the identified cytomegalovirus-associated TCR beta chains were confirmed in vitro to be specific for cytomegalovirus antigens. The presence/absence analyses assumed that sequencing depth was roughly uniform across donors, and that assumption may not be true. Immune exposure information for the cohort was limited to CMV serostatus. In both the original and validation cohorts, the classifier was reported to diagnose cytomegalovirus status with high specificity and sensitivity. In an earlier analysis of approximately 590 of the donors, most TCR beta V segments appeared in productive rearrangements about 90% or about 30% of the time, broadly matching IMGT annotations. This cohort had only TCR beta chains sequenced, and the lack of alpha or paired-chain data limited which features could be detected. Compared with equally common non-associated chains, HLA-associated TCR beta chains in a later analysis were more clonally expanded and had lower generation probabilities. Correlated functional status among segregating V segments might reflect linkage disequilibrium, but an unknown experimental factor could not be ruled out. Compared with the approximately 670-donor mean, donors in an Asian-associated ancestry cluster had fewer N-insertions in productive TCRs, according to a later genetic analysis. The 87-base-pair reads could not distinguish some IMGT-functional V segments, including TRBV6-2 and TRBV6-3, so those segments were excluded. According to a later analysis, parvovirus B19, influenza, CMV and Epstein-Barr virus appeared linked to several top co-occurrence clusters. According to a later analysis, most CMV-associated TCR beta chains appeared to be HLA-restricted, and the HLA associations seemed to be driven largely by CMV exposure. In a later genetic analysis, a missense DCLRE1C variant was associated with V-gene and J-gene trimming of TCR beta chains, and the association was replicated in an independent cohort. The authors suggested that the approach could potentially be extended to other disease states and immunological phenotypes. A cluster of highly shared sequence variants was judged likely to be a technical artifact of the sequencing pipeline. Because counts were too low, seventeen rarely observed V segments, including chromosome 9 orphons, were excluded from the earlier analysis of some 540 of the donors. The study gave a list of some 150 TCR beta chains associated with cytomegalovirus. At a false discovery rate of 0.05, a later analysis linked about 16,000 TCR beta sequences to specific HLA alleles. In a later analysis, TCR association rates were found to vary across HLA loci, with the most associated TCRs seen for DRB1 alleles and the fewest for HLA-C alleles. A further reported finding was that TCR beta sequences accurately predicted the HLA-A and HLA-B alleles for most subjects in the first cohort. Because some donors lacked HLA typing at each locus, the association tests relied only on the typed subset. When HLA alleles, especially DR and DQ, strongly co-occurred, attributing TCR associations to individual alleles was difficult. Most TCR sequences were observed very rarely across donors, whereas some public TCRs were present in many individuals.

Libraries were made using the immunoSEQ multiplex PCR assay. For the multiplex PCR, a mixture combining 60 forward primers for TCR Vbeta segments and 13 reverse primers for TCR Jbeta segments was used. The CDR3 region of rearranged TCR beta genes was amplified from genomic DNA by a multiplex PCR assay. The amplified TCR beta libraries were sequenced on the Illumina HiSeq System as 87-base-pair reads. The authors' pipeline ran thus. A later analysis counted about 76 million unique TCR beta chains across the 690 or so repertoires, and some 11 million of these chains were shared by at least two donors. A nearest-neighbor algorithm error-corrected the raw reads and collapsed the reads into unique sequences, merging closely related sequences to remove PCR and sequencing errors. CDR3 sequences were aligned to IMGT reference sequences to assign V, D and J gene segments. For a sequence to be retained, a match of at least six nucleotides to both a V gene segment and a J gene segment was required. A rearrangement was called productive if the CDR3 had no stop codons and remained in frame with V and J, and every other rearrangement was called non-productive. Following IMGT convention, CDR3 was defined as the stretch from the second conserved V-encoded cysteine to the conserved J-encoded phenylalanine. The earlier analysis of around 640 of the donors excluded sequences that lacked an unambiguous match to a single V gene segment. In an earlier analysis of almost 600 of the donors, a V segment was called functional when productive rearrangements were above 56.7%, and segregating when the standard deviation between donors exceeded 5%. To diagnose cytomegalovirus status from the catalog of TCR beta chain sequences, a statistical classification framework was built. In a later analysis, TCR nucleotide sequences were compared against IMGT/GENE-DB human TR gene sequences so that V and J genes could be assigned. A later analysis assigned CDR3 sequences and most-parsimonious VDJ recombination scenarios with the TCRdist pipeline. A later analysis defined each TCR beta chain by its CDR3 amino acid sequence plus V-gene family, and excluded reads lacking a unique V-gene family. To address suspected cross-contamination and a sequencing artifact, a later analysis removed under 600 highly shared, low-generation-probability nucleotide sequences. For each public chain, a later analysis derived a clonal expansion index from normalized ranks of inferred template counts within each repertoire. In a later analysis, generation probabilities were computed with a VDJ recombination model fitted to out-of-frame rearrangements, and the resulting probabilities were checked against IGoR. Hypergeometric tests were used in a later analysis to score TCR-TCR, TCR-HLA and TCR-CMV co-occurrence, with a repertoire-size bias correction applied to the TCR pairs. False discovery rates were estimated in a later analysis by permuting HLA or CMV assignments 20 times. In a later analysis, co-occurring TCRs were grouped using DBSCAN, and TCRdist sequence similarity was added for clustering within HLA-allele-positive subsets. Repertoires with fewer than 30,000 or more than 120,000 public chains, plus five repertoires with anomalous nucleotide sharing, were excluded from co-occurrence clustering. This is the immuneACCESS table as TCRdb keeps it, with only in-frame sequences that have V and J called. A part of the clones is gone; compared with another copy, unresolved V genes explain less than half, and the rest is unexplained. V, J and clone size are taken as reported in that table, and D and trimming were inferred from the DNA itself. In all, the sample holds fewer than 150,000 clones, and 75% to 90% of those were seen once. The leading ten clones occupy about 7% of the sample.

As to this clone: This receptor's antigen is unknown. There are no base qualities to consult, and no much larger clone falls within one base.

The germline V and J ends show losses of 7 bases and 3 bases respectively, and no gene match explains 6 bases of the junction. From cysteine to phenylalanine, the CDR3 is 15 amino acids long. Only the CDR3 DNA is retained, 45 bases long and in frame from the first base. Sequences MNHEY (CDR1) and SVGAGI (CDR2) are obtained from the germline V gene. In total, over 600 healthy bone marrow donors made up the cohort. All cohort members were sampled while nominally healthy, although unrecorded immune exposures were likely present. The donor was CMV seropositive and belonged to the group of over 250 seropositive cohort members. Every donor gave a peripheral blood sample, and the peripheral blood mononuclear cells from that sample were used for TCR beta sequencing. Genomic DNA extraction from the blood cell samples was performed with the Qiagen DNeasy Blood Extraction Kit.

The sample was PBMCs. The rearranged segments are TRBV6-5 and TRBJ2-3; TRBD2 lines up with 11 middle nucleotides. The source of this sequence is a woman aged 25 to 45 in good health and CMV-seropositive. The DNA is TGTGCCAGCACAACTAGCGGGGGACCTACAGATACGCAGTATTTT. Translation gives CASTTSGGPTDTQYF.